This entry lists 15 T cell receptor beta chains sequenced from one sample in a study of blood T cell repertoires in COVID-19 (dated by TCRdb to about 2020). Libraries were built with the immunoSEQ multiplex PCR assay. TCRdb took over this immuneACCESS table, retaining in-frame rearrangements with V and J assigned. Such tables are incomplete; in checked studies, under half of the missing clones stem from an unresolved V gene, and the remainder is unexplained. The sample table holds approximately 13,000 clones, of which 84% were seen once. The top ten constitute roughly a third of the sample. Material for sequencing was peripheral blood. Source of these receptors: a man aged 50-60 years with active COVID-19.

This clone turned up a few times. The chain links TRBV11-2 to TRBJ2-3; D is ambiguous. The CDR3 is made up of 15 amino acids. Germline values: CDR1 SGHAT, CDR2 FQNNGV. V lost 0 bases to trimming and J lost 5 bases, with 12 bases between them. CDR3 sequence: CASSLEWSRGDTQYF. CDR3 DNA: TGTGCCAGCAGCTTAGAGTGGTCGCGCGGAGATACGCAGTATTTT. The whole variable domain, filled in from reference TRBV11-2 and TRBJ2-3, reads EAGVAQSPRYKIIEKRQSVAFWCNPISGHATLYWYQQILGQGPKLLIQFQNNGVVDDSQLPKDRFSAERLKGVDSTLKIQPAKLEDSAVYLCASSLEWSRGDTQYFGPGTRLTVL.

V and J are TRBV19 and TRBJ2-2; the match to TRBD1 covers 10 bases. The CDR3 runs to 16 residues. V trimming: 4 bases; J trimming: 7 bases; junction bases outside the gene matches: 9. In germline, CDR1 is LNHDA, CDR2 SQIVND (reference sequence). The chain's CDR3 is CASSNRDRGAGGELFF. The CDR3 DNA sequence: TGTGCCAGTAGTAACCGGGACAGGGGTGCCGGCGGGGAGCTGTTTTTT.

This clone has more than one count but fewer than ten. The chain employs TRBV19 and TRBJ2-7; 7 bases fit TRBD2. V dropped 1 base and J dropped 9; count of bases not matched to a gene: 15. The CDR3 extends over 16 amino acids. CDR1 LNHDA and CDR2 SQIVND come from the germline V gene (reference sequence). The CDR3: CASSIAGTTGTIRQYF. The CDR3 DNA follows: TGTGCCAGTAGTATAGCAGGAACAACCGGGACTATAAGGCAGTACTTC.

The gene calls are TRBV10-3 and TRBJ2-3, with 9 nucleotides matching TRBD2. V was clipped by 7 bases and J by 2 bases; unmatched bases: 4. Germline CDR1 reads ENHRY; CDR2 reads SYGVKD. This CDR3 comprises 14 residues. In DNA form, the CDR3 reads TGTGCCATCATGGGGACTAGCCCCACAGATACGCAGTATTTT. It translates to CAIMGTSPTDTQYF.

The CDR3 protein is CASSLGSLVSNSPLHF. The CDR3 coding sequence is TGTGCCAGCAGCTTAGGGTCTTTAGTTTCTAATTCACCCCTCCACTTT. The V call is TRBV7-2, the J call TRBJ1-6; no clear D gene. CDR3 size: 16 residues. The germline V and J ends were trimmed by 1 base and 6 bases, with 13 bases remaining between them. The germline gives CDR1 SGHTA, CDR2 FQGNSA.

This clone was observed a few times. The V call is TRBV6-4, the J call TRBJ2-3, with 10 bases that match TRBD2. There are 15 residues in the CDR3. The trim removed 3 bases at V and 6 bases at J, leaving 6 bases unmatched. CDR1 is MRHNA, CDR2 SNTAGT, per germline. The CDR3, as DNA: TGTGCCAGCAGTGAATTAGCGGGAGGTATTGATACGCAGTATTTT. Protein sequence: CASSELAGGIDTQYF.

The gene calls are TRBV19 and TRBJ1-1; D is unclear. Trimming stripped 3 bases from V and 6 bases from J, with 8 bases between. Looked up from germline, CDR1 is LNHDA and CDR2 is SQIVND (reference sequence). CDR3 length: 12 residues. The CDR3 DNA is TGTGCCAGTAGTATGGGAGCAGCTGAAGCTTTCTTT. It is translated as CASSMGAAEAFF.

This sequence joins TRBV28 and TRBJ1-4; 10 bases line up with TRBD1. Unmatched junction bases numbered 6, after V lost 6 bases and J lost 2 bases. CDR3 length: 16 amino acids. Germline V CDR1 and CDR2: MDHEN, SYDVKM. CDR3: CASSQTGGLTNEKLFF. DNA for the CDR3: TGTGCCAGCAGCCAGACAGGGGGCCTGACTAATGAAAAACTGTTTTTT.

The chain uses TRBV18 and TRBJ1-3; possibly TRBD1 for D (5 bases). Germline CDR1 KGHSH, CDR2 LQKENI. This CDR3 spans 18 amino acids. The ends were cut back, 0 bases at V and 0 bases at J, with 15 bases in the middle. This CDR3 is CASSPPLTTDGSGNTIYF. CDR3 bases: TGTGCCAGCTCACCACCGCTGACGACAGACGGCTCTGGAAACACCATATATTTT.

The chain couples TRBV30 to TRBJ2-1, with 8 bases fitting TRBD2. V lost 1 base to trimming and J lost 9 bases; unmatched junction nucleotides: 5. This CDR3 region has 13 residues. In germline, CDR1 is GTSNPN, CDR2 SVGIG (reference sequence). DNA for the CDR3: TGTGCCTGGAGTGGAATAGCGGGAATTGAGCAGTTCTTC. Translating it yields CAWSGIAGIEQFF. The variable domain in full, with the rest retrieved from reference TRBV30 and TRBJ2-1, is SQTIHQWPATLVQPVGSPLSLECTVEGTSNPNLYWYRQAAGRGLQLLFYSVGIGQISSEVPQNLSASRPQDRQFILSSKKLLLSDSGFYLCAWSGIAGIEQFFGPGTRLTVL.

This chain joins TRBV24-1 and TRBJ2-3; the D gene is possibly TRBD2 (5 bases). CDR1 is KGHDR and CDR2 is SFDVKD in the germline V gene. The CDR3 sequence is 12 residues long. V was shortened by 8 bases and J by 6 bases, with 11 bases between the two germline ends. This CDR3 is CATKMGGDTQYF. The DNA for the CDR3 is TGTGCCACCAAAATGGGCGGGGATACGCAGTATTTT.

In this sample, this clone turned up once. The rearrangement joins TRBV7-9 to TRBJ1-1, with TRBD1 as a possible D gene (5 bases). The V gene's germline CDR1 is SEHNR and CDR2 FQNEAQ (reference sequence). V lost 0 bases and J 12 bases, leaving 8 bases between the germline ends. The CDR3 is 11 amino acids. The CDR3 sequence is CASSLADSSFF. DNA for the CDR3: TGTGCCAGCAGCTTAGCCGACAGTTCTTTCTTT.

The CDR3 bases are TGTGCCAGCGGACAACCCGGGACAGGGTCCTACGAGCAGTACTTC. Translated: CASGQPGTGSYEQYF. V gene TRBV27 combines with J gene TRBJ2-7; 9 nucleotides align to TRBD1. The CDR3 is 15 residues long. Germline CDR1 reads MNHEY; CDR2 reads SMNVEV (reference sequence). The V segment lost 8 bases and the J segment 1 base; nucleotides outside the gene matches: 9.

The V call is TRBV19, the J call TRBJ1-5, with no clear D. The CDR3 covers 16 residues. Germline-derived CDR1 and CDR2 are LNHDA and SQIVND (reference sequence). V dropped 1 base and J dropped 4 bases, with 14 bases sitting between them. The CDR3, as DNA: TGTGCCAGTAGTATAGTCGACGGGGAAGTAAATCAGCCCCAGCATTTT. Encoded protein: CASSIVDGEVNQPQHF. Variable domain in full (rest from reference TRBV19 and TRBJ1-5): DGGITQSPKYLFRKEGQNVTLSCEQNLNHDAMYWYRQDPGQGLRLIYYSQIVNDFQKGDIAEGYSVSREKKESFPLTVTSAQKNPTAFYLCASSIVDGEVNQPQHFGDGTRLSIL.

This chain links TRBV19 with TRBJ1-1; 9 bases agree with TRBD1. Germline V gives CDR1 LNHDA, CDR2 SQIVND (reference sequence). The CDR3 length is 14 residues. V dropped 3 bases and J dropped 5; count of bases not matched to a gene: 4. CDR3 region: CASSIGTGTTEAFF. The CDR3, as DNA: TGTGCCAGTAGTATTGGGACAGGGACGACTGAAGCTTTCTTT.